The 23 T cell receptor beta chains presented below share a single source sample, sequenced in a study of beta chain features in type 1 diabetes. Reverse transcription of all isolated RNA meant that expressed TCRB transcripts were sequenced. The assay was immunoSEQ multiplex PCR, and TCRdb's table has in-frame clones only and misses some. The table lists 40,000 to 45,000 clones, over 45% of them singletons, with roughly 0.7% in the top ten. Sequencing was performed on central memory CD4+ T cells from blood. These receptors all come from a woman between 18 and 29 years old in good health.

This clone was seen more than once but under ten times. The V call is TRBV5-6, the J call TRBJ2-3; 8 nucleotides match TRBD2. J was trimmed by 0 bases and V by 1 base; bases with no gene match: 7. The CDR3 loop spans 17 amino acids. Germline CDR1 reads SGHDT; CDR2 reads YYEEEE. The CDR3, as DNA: TGTGCCAGCAGCTTGCCCGGGGGGGCATTTAGCACAGATACGCAGTATTTT. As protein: CASSLPGGAFSTDTQYF. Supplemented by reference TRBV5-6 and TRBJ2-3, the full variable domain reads DAGVTQSPTHLIKTRGQQVTLRCSPKSGHDTVSWYQQALGQGPQFIFQYYEEEERQRGNFPDRFSGHQFPNYSSELNVNALLLGDSALYLCASSLPGGAFSTDTQYFGPGTRLTVL.

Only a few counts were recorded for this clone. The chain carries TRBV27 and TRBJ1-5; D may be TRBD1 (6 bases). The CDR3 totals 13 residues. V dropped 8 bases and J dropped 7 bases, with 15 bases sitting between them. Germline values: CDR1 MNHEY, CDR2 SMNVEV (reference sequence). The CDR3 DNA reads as TGTGCCAGCGGACAACAGGGTAGACAGCCCCAGCATTTT. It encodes CASGQQGRQPQHF.

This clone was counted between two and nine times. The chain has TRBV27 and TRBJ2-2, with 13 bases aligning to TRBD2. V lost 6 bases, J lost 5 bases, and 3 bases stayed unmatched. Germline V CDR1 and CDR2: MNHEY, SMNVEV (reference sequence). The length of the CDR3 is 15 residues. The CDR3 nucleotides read TGTGCCAGCAGCCTGACTAGCGGGGGGACCGGGGAGCTGTTTTTT. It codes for CASSLTSGGTGELFF.

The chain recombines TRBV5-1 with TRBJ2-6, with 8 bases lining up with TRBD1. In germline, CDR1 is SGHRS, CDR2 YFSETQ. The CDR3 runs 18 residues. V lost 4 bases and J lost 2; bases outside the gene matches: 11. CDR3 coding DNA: TGCGCCAGCAGCCTGGCCAGGACAGGGCAAGCTGGGGCCAACGTCCTGACTTTC. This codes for CASSLARTGQAGANVLTF.

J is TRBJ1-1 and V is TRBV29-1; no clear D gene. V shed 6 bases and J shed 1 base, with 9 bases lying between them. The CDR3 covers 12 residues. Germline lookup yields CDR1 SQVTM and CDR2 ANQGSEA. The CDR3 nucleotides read TGCAGCGTGAGCGGCCCGAACACTGAAGCTTTCTTT. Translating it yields CSVSGPNTEAFF.

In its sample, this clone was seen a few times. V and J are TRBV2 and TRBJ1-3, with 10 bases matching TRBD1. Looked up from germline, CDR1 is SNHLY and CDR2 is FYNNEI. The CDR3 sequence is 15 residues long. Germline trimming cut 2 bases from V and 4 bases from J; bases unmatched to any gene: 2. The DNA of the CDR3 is TGTGCCAGCAGTGAATTGGGACAGGGGGGAAACACCATATATTTT. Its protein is CASSELGQGGNTIYF.

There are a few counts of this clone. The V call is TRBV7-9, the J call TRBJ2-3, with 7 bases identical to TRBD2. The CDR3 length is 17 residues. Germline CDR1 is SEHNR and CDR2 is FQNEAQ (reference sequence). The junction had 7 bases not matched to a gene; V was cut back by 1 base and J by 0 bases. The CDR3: CASSLGGRSSSTDTQYF. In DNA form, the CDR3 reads TGTGCCAGCAGCTTAGGCGGGAGATCGTCTAGCACAGATACGCAGTATTTT. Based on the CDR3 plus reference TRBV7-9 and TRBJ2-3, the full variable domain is DTGVSQNPRHKITKRGQNVTFRCDPISEHNRLYWYRQTLGQGPEFLTYFQNEAQLEKSRLLSDRFSAERPKGSFSTLEIQRTEQGDSAMYLCASSLGGRSSSTDTQYFGPGTRLTVL.

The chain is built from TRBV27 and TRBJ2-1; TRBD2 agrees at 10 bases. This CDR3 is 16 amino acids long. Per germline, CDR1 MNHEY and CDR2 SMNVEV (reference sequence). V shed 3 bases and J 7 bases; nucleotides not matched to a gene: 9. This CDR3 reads CASSFLASGSWNEQFF. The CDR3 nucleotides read TGTGCCAGCAGTTTTCTGGCTAGCGGGAGTTGGAATGAGCAGTTCTTC.

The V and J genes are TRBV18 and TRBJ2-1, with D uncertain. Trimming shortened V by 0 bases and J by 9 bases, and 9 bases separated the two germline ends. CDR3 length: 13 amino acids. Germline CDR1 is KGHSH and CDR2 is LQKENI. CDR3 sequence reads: CASSPPQLGEQFF. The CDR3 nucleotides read TGTGCCAGCTCACCACCGCAACTCGGTGAGCAGTTCTTC.

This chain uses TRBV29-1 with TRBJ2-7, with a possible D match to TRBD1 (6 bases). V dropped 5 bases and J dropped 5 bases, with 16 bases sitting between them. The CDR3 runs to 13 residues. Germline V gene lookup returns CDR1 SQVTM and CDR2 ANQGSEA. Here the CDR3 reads CSVLRGIQDEQYF. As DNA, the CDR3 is TGCAGCGTTCTCAGGGGTATTCAGGACGAGCAGTACTTC.

DNA of the CDR3: TGTGCCAGCAGTGAATCGGGCGGGAGGTCCGAAGAGACCCAGTACTTC. As protein: CASSESGGRSEETQYF. The V call is TRBV25-1, the J call TRBJ2-5; 8 bases are shared with TRBD2. Germline loops: CDR1 MGHDK, CDR2 SYGVNS. The V and J ends lost 1 base and 3 bases, in that order; junction bases with no gene match: 7. The CDR3 has 16 amino acids.

CDR3 DNA sequence: TGTGCCAGCAGTTATGCGGGGGACAACAATCAGCCCCAGCATTTT. This sequence encodes CASSYAGDNNQPQHF. This chain connects TRBV6-6 to TRBJ1-5; TRBD1 might be the D (6 bases). The CDR3 runs to 15 residues. Trimming took off 3 bases at V and 3 bases at J, with 12 bases between the two ends. Germline loops: CDR1 MNHNY, CDR2 SVGAGI (reference sequence).

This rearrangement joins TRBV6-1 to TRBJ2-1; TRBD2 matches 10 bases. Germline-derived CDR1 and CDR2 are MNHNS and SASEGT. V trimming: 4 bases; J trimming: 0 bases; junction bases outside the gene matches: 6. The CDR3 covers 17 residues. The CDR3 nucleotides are TGTGCCAGCAGTGCAAGCGGGAGGGCCGTCTCCTACAATGAGCAGTTCTTC. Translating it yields CASSASGRAVSYNEQFF.

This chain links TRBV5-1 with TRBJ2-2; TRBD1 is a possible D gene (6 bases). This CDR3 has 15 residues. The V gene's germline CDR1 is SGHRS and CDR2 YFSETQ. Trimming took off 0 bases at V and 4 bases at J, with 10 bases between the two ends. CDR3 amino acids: CASSLDGQLTGELFF. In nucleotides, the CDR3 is TGCGCCAGCAGCTTGGACGGACAGCTCACCGGGGAGCTGTTTTTT.

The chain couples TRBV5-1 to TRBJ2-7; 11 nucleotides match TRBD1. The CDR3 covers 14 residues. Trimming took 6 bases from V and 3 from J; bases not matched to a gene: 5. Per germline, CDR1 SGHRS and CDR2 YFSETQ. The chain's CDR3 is CASTTGTGGYEQYF. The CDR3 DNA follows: TGCGCCAGCACAACCGGGACAGGGGGCTACGAGCAGTACTTC.

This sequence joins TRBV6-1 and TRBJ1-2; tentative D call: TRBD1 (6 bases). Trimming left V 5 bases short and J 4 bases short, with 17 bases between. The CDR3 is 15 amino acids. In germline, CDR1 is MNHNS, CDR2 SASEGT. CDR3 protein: CASSKNTGTGYGYTF. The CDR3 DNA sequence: TGTGCCAGCAGTAAGAATACAGGGACCGGCTATGGCTACACCTTC.

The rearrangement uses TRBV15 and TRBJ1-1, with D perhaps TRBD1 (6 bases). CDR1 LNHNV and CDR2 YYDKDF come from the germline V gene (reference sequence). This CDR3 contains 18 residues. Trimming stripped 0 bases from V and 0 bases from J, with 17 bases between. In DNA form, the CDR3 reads TGTGCCACCAGCAGAGAATACCGGGCGGGGGGCTTGAACACTGAAGCTTTCTTT. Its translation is CATSREYRAGGLNTEAFF.

The CDR3 DNA is TGTGCCAGCAGCTTGGTGGGGACAGGGGCCTTGAGGGAGACCCAGTACTTC. Translation: CASSLVGTGALRETQYF. The chain recombines TRBV5-4 with TRBJ2-5; 10 bases fit TRBD1. After removal of 0 bases from V and 5 bases from J, the junction contained 10 bases not matched to a gene. The length of the CDR3 is 17 residues. In germline, CDR1 is SGHNT, CDR2 YYREEE (reference sequence). Complete variable domain (other parts from reference TRBV5-4 and TRBJ2-5): ETGVTQSPTHLIKTRGQQVTLRCSSQSGHNTVSWYQQALGQGPQFIFQYYREEENGRGNFPPRFSGLQFPNYSSELNVNALELDDSALYLCASSLVGTGALRETQYFGPGTRLLVL.

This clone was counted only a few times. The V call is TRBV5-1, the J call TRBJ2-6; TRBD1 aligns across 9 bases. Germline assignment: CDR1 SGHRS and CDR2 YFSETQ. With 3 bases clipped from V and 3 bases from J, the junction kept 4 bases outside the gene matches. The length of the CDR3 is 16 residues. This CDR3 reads CASSSGQGSGANVLTF. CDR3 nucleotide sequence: TGCGCCAGCAGCTCGGGACAGGGCAGTGGGGCCAACGTCCTGACTTTC. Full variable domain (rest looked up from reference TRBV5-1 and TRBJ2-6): KAGVTQTPRYLIKTRGQQVTLSCSPISGHRSVSWYQQTPGQGLQFLFEYFSETQRNKGNFPGRFSGRQFSNSRSEMNVSTLELGDSALYLCASSSGQGSGANVLTFGAGSRLTVL.

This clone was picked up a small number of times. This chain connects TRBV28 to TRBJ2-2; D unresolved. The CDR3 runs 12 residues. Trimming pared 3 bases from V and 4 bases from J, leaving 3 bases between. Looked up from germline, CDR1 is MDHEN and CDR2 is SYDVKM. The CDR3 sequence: CASSLATGELFF. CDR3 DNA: TGTGCCAGCAGTTTGGCCACCGGGGAGCTGTTTTTT. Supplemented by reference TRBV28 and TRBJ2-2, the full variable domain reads DVKVTQSSRYLVKRTGEKVFLECVQDMDHENMFWYRQDPGLGLRLIYFSYDVKMKEKGDIPEGYSVSREKKERFSLILESASTNQTSMYLCASSLATGELFFGEGSRLTVL.

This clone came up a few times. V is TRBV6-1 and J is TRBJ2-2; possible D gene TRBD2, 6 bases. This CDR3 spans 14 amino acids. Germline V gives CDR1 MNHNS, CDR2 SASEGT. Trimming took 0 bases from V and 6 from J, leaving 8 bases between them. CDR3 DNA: TGTGCCAGCAGTGAAGCTCGGAGGGCCGGGGAGCTGTTTTTT. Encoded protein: CASSEARRAGELFF.

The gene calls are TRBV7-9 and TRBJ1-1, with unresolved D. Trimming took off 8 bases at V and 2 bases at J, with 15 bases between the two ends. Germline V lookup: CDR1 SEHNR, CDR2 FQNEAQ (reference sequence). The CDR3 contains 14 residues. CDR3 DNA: TGTGCCAGCTACCTAATGGAGGGTAACACTGAAGCTTTCTTT. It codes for CASYLMEGNTEAFF.

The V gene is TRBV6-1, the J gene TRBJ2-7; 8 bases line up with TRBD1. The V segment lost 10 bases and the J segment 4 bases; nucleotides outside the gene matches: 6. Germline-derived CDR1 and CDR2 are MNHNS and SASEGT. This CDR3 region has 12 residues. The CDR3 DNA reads TGTGCCACAAGGCAGGGGGCTTACGAGCAGTACTTC. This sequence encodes CATRQGAYEQYF.